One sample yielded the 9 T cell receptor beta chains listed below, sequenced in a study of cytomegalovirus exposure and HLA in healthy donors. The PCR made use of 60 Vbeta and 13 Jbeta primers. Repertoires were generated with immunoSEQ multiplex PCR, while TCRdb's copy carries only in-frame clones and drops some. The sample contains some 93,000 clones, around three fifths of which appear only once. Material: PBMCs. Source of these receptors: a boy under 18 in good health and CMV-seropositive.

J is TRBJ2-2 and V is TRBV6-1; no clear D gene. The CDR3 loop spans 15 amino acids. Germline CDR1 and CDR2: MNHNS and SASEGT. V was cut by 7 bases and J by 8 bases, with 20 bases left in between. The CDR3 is CASKSEDQAPGELFF. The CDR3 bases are TGTGCCAGCAAGAGCGAAGATCAAGCCCCGGGGGAGCTGTTTTTT.

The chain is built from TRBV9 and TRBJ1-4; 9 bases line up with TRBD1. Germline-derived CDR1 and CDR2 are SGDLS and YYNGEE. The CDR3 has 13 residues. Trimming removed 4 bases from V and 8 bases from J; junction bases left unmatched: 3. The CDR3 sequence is CASSTGTGEKLFF. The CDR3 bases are TGTGCCAGCAGCACCGGGACAGGGGAAAAACTGTTTTTT.

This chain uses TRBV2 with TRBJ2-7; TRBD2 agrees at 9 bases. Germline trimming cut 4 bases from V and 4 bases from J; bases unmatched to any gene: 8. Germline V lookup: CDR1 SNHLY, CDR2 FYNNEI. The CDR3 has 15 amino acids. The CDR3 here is CASSGIWLAGYEQYF. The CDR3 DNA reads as TGTGCCAGCAGTGGGATCTGGCTAGCGGGGTACGAGCAGTACTTC.

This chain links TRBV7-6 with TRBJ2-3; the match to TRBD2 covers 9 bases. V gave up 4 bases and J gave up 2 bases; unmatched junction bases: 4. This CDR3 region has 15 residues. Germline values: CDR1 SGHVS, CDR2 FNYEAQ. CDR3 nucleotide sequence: TGTGCCAGCAGCTCCGAGCGGGGGGCCACAGATACGCAGTATTTT. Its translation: CASSSERGATDTQYF.

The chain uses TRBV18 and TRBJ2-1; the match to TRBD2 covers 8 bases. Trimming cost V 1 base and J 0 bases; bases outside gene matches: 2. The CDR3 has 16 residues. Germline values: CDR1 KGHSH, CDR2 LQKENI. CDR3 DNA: TGTGCCAGCTCACCACTTAGCGGGGACTCCTACAATGAGCAGTTCTTC. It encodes CASSPLSGDSYNEQFF.

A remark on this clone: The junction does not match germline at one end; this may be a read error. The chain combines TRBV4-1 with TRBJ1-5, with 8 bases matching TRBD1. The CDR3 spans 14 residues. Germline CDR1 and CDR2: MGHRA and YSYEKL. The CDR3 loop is CASSPDRVNQPQNF. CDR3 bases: TGCGCCAGCAGCCCGGACAGGGTCAATCAGCCCCAGAATTTT.

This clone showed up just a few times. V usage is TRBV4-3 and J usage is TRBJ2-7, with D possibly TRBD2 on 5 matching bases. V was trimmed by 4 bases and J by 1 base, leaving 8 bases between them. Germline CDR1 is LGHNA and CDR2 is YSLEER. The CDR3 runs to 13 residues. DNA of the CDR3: TGCGCCAGCAGCCCGGACTTATCCTACGAGCAGTACTTC. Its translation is CASSPDLSYEQYF.

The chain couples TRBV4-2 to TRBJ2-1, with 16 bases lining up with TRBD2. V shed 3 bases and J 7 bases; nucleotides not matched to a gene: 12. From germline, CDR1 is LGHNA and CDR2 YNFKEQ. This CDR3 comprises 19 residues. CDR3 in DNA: TGTGCCAGCAGCCAGCGAACCGGGACTAGCGGGGGGGCCTGGAATGAGCAGTTCTTC. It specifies CASSQRTGTSGGAWNEQFF.

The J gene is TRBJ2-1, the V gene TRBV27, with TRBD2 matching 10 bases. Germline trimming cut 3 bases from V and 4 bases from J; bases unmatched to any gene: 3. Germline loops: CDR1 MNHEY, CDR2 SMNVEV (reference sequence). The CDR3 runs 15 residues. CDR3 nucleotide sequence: TGTGCCAGCAGTTTCTGGACTAGCGGATACAATGAGCAGTTCTTC. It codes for CASSFWTSGYNEQFF.